This entry describes one T cell receptor (beta chain). Its antigen is currently unknown. Without the conserved terminal phenylalanine or tryptophan, this CDR3 likely stems from a read error. The protocol was immunoSEQ multiplex PCR, while the TCRdb copy is restricted to in-frame clones and leaves out a portion. The sample contains about 52,000 clones, roughly 75% of which appear only once. With 2 bases removed from V and 5 bases from J, the gap between germline ends came to 12 bases. CDR1 MDHEN and CDR2 SYDVKM come from the germline V gene. This CDR3 comprises 14 residues. The entry originates in a study of T cells in localized non-small cell lung cancer. Study-wide results and caveats: Adjacent lung exhibited a median of about 57 among the 100 most abundant tumor clones.

This specimen was PBMCs, taken before any cancer treatment. The chain combines TRBV28 with TRBJ1-1; D perhaps matches TRBD1 (5 bases). The receptor's source is a woman aged 35 to 70 with stage II lung adenocarcinoma. CDR3 nucleotides: TGTGCCAGCAGTTTAGCTCTCAGGGATACTGAAGCTTTCCTT. It codes for CASSLALRDTEAFL.